This T cell receptor beta chain was observed in a study of T cell clonality in common variable immunodeficiency. Findings and limits, study-wide: Shared TCRbeta clones were fewer between CVID subjects than controls. What drives increased CVID clonality needs T cell subpopulation sequencing.

Blood samples were heparinized, about 4.5 to 8 ml per donor. This clone was counted ten times or more. What it binds is not known. Coverage ceases 3 residues before the CDR3 finishes, and the germline J gene fills in the end. Germline CDR1 and CDR2: SNHLY and FYNNEI. J lost 2 bases, V lost 9 bases, and 12 bases had no gene match. This CDR3 has 15 amino acids. CVID and control samples used equivalent genomic DNA input. TCRdb keeps only in-frame clones here, not all; method: immunoSEQ multiplex PCR. The sample shows about 44,000 clones, none of them appearing just once. The TCR sequence derives from a person aged 18-70 years in good health. Sequenced: peripheral blood mononuclear cells. The genes are TRBV2 and TRBJ1-2, with 7 positions matching TRBD1. The CDR3 DNA, read in part, is TGTGCCAGAAAAGAGAGTACAGGGGCAAACTATGGC. This sequence encodes CARKESTGANYG. The full CDR3 sequence reads CARKESTGANYGYTF.